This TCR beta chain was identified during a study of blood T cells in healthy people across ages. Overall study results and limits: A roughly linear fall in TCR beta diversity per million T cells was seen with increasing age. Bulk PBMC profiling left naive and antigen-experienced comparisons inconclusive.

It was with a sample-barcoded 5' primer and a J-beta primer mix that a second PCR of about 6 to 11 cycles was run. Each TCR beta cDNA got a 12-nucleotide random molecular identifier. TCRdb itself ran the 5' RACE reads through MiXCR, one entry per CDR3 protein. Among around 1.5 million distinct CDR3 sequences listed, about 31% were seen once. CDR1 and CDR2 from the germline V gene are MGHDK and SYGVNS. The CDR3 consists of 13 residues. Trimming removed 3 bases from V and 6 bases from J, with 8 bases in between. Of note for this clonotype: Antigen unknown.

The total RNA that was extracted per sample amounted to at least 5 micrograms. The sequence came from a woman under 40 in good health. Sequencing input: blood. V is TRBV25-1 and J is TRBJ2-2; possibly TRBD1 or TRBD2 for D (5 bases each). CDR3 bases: TGTGCCAGCAGTGAGAGGGGATCCGGGGAGCTGTTTTTT. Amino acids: CASSERGSGELFF. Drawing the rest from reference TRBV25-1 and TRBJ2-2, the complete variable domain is EADIYQTPRYLVIGTGKKITLECSQTMGHDKMYWYQQDPGMELHLIHYSYGVNSTEKGDLSSESTVSRIRTEHFPLTLESARPSHTSQYLCASSERGSGELFFGEGSRLTVL.